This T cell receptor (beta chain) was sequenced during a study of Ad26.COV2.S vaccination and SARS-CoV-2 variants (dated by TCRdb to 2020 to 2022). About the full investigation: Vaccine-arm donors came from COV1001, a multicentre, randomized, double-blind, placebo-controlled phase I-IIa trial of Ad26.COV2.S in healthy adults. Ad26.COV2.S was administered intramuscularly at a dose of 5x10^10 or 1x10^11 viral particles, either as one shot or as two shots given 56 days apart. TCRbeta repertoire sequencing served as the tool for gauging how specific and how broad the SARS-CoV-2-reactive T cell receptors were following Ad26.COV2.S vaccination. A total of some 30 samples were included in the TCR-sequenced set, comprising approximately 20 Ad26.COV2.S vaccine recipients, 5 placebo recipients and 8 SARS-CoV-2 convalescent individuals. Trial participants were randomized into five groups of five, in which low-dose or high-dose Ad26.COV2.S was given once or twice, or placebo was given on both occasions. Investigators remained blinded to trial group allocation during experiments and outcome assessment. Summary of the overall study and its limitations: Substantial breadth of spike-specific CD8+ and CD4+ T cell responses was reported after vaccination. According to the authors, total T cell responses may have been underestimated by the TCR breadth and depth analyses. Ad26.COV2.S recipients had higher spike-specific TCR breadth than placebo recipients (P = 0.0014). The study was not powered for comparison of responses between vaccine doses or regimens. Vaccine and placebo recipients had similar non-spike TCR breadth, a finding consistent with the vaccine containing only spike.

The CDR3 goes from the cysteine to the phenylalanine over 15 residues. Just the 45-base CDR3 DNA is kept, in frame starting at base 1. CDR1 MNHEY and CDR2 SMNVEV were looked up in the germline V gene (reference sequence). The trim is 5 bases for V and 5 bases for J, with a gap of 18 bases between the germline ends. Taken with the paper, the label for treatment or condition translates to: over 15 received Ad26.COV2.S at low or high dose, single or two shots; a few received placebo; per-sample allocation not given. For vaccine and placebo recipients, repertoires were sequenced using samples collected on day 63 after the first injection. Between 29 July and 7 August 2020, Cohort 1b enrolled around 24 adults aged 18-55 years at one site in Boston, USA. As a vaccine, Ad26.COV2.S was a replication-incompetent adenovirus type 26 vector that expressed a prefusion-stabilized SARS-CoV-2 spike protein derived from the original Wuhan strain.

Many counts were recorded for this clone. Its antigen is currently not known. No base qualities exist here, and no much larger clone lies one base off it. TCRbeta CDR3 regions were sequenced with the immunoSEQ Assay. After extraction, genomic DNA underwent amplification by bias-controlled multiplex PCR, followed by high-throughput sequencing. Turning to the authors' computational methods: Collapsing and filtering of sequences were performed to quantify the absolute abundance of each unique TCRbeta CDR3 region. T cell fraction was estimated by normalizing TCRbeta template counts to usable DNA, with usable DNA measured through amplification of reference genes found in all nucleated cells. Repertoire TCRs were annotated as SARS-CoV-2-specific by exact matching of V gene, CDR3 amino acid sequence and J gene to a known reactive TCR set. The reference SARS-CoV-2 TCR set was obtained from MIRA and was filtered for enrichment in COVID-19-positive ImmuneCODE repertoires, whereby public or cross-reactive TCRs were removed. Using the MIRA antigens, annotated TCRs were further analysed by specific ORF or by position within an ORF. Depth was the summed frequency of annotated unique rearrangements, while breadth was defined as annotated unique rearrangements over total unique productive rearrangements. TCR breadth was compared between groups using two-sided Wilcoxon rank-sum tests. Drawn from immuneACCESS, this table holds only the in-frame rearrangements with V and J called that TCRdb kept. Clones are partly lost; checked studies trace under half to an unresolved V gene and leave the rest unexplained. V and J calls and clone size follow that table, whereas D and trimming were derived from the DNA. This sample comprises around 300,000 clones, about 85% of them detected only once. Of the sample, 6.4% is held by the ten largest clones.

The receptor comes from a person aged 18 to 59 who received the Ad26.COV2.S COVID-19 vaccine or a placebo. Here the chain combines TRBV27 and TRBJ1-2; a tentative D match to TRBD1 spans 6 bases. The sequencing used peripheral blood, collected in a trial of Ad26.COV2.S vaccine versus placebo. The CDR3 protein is CASSVKTGLGYGYTF. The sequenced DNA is TGTGCCAGCAGTGTAAAAACAGGGTTAGGGTATGGCTACACCTTC.